The 26 T cell receptor beta chains below all came from one sample that was sequenced in a study of human T cells and chemical hapten exposure. Specified time point: patch test 1, 2 weeks after DPC sensitization. Treatment denoted: therapeutic diphenylcyclopropenone sensitization with weekly scalp DPC. TCRdb reprocessed the RACE reads via MiXCR and lists one record per CDR3 protein. Found here are fewer than 95,000 distinct CDR3 sequences, over 9.5% of them singletons; the top ten hold around 2.3%. The sample consisted of whole blood, taken in connection with sensitization to the hapten diphenylcyclopropenone (DPC). These receptors came from a middle-aged man with alopecia areata. Some clones in this sample may be carry-over from other donors' samples.

In its sample, this clonotype was seen many times. The rearrangement joins TRBV12-3 or TRBV12-4 to TRBJ1-2, with 7 bases aligning to TRBD1. The ends lost 5 bases at V and 3 bases at J; junction bases unmatched: 3. The CDR3 loop spans 13 amino acids. The CDR3 DNA follows: TGTGCCAGCAGTGGGCAGGGGGACTATGGCTACACCTTC. Translating it yields CASSGQGDYGYTF.

There are a few counts of this clonotype. The rearrangement links TRBV27 to TRBJ2-3; 11 nucleotides match TRBD2. The germline V gene encodes CDR1 MNHEY and CDR2 SMNVEV (reference sequence). The CDR3 loop spans 13 amino acids. Trimming at V came to 6 bases and at J to 9 bases, leaving 5 bases not matched to a gene. The CDR3 DNA sequence: TGTGCCAGCAGCATGCTAGCGGGAGGCACGCAGTATTTT. Its translation: CASSMLAGGTQYF.

This clonotype has ten or more counts. One junction end does not reproduce the germline sequence, and a read error may be involved. The chain links TRBV7-7 to TRBJ2-2, with TRBD2 as a possible D gene (5 bases). This CDR3 spans 15 amino acids. Germline loops: CDR1 SSHAT, CDR2 FNYEAQ (reference sequence). CDR3 sequence reads: CASSPGGIRTGELFF. CDR3 in DNA: TGTGCTAGCAGCCCCGGAGGAATCCGCACCGGGGAGCTGTTTTTT. Based on the CDR3 plus reference TRBV7-7 and TRBJ2-2, the full variable domain is GAGVSQSPRYKVTKRGQDVTLRCDPISSHATLYWYQQALGQGPEFLTYFNYEAQPDKSGLPSDRFSAERPEGSISTLTIQRTEQRDSAMYRCASSPGGIRTGELFFGEGSRLTVL.

The chain links TRBV5-1 to TRBJ2-1; a weak D match, TRBD1 (7 bases). Trimming pared 3 bases from V and 0 bases from J, leaving 13 bases between. Germline loops: CDR1 SGHRS, CDR2 YFSETQ. The CDR3 consists of 16 residues. CDR3 loop: CASSWGDSSSYNEQFF. The DNA of the CDR3 is TGCGCCAGCAGCTGGGGGGACAGCAGCTCCTACAATGAGCAGTTCTTC. Complete variable domain (other parts from reference TRBV5-1 and TRBJ2-1): KAGVTQTPRYLIKTRGQQVTLSCSPISGHRSVSWYQQTPGQGLQFLFEYFSETQRNKGNFPGRFSGRQFSNSRSEMNVSTLELGDSALYLCASSWGDSSSYNEQFFGPGTRLTVL.

The sample holds a few counts of this clonotype. The rearrangement links TRBV9 to TRBJ2-5; the match to TRBD1 covers 8 bases. CDR1 SGDLS and CDR2 YYNGEE come from the germline V gene. The CDR3 contains 15 residues. V dropped 4 bases and J dropped 4; count of bases not matched to a gene: 9. The CDR3 bases are TGTGCCAGCAGCCCTATCTTTGGGACAGGAGAGACCCAGTACTTC. Protein: CASSPIFGTGETQYF.

The chain carries TRBV29-1 and TRBJ2-1, with 8 bases identical to TRBD1. CDR3 size: 15 residues. V lost 5 bases to trimming and J lost 2 bases; unmatched junction nucleotides: 8. Looked up from germline, CDR1 is SQVTM and CDR2 is ANQGSEA. CDR3 DNA sequence: TGCAGCGTTCGGACGGACAGGGCAACCTACAATGAGCAGTTCTTC. This encodes CSVRTDRATYNEQFF.

This clonotype was counted a few times. The chain carries TRBV2 and TRBJ1-1, with 7 bases fitting TRBD1. Unmatched junction bases numbered 6, after V lost 5 bases and J lost 0 bases. Germline CDR1 SNHLY, CDR2 FYNNEI. The CDR3 is made up of 15 amino acids. This CDR3 is CASSSWTGMNTEAFF. CDR3 DNA: TGTGCCAGCAGTTCCTGGACAGGAATGAACACTGAAGCTTTCTTT.

This clonotype was seen a few times. The chain combines TRBV5-4 with TRBJ2-7; TRBD2 matches at 12 bases. J was trimmed by 2 bases and V by 2 bases; bases with no gene match: 11. This CDR3 has 18 residues. Germline-derived CDR1 and CDR2 are SGHNT and YYREEE (reference sequence). The CDR3 loop reads CASSFRLAGDYHTYEQYF. As DNA, the CDR3 is TGTGCCAGCAGCTTCAGACTAGCGGGAGACTATCATACCTACGAGCAGTACTTC.

The table lists this clonotype with a few counts. V and J are TRBV19 and TRBJ2-5; perhaps D is TRBD1 or TRBD2 (5 bases each). Germline V gene sequence: CDR1 LNHDA, CDR2 SQIVND (reference sequence). The CDR3 is 14 residues long. V lost 5 bases and J 4 bases, leaving 14 bases between the germline ends. The CDR3 region is CASSSGTASETQYF. DNA of the CDR3: TGTGCCAGTAGTTCTGGGACGGCGTCAGAGACCCAGTACTTC.

This clonotype was recorded many times. V usage is TRBV6-5 and J usage is TRBJ2-5; D remains unclear. The CDR3 has 13 amino acids. Germline CDR1 and CDR2: MNHEY and SVGAGI. V was shortened by 2 bases and J by 2 bases, with 6 bases between the two germline ends. The CDR3 region is CASSYLLQETQYF. CDR3 nucleotides: TGTGCCAGCAGTTACCTACTACAAGAGACCCAGTACTTC.

This clonotype has a handful of counts. The chain carries TRBV7-2 and TRBJ1-1; a possible D gene is TRBD1 (6 bases). The V end was cut by 5 bases, the J end by 0 bases, with 13 bases between. The V gene's germline CDR1 is SGHTA and CDR2 FQGNSA. This CDR3 region has 15 residues. The CDR3 DNA reads as TGTGCCAGCAGCCGAGGGGGGATACTGAACACTGAAGCTTTCTTT. Its protein product is CASSRGGILNTEAFF.

This clonotype showed up just a few times. The chain recombines TRBV10-3 with TRBJ2-1; TRBD2 agrees at 7 bases. Germline V gives CDR1 ENHRY, CDR2 SYGVKD. V dropped 3 bases and J dropped 7; count of bases not matched to a gene: 21. The CDR3 runs 19 residues. CDR3 region: CAISERGALGGAGGNEQFF. The CDR3 region has the DNA TGTGCCATCAGTGAAAGGGGCGCCTTGGGAGGGGCCGGGGGGAATGAGCAGTTCTTC.

This clonotype was counted ten times or more. The chain links TRBV4-2 to TRBJ2-1; TRBD1 matches 9 bases. Germline lookup yields CDR1 LGHNA and CDR2 YNFKEQ. The junction had 8 bases not matched to a gene; V was cut back by 4 bases and J by 4 bases. There are 16 residues in the CDR3. The CDR3 DNA sequence: TGTGCCAGCAGCCCCAAGCGGACAGGGGCTTACAATGAGCAGTTCTTC. Translation: CASSPKRTGAYNEQFF.

The chain joins TRBV5-1 to TRBJ2-3, with a tentative D call TRBD2 (6 bases). Germline-derived CDR1 and CDR2 are SGHRS and YFSETQ. The germline V and J ends were trimmed by 1 base and 5 bases, with 11 bases remaining between them. This CDR3 spans 14 amino acids. The CDR3, as DNA: TGCGCCAGCAGCTTGACGGGAGCAGAAGATACGCAGTATTTT. Encoded protein: CASSLTGAEDTQYF.

This clonotype occurred a few times. The V call is TRBV12-3 or TRBV12-4, the J call TRBJ2-1, with D tentatively TRBD2 (5 bases). The length of the CDR3 is 13 residues. Trimming removed 7 bases at V and 9 bases at J, with 16 bases between. CDR3 loop: CASTHVLSGEQFF. CDR3 nucleotide sequence: TGTGCCAGCACCCACGTGTTGAGCGGTGAGCAGTTCTTC.

The chain has TRBV10-2 and TRBJ1-5; TRBD1 matches at 9 bases. V lost 2 bases to trimming and J lost 2 bases; unmatched junction nucleotides: 1. The CDR3 is 15 amino acids. The germline CDR1 and CDR2 sequences are WSHSY and SAAADI. CDR3 nucleotide sequence: TGCGCCAGCAGTGAGAGGACAGGGGGCAATCAGCCCCAGCATTTT. Protein sequence: CASSERTGGNQPQHF.

This chain uses TRBV7-9 with TRBJ2-1; the D gene is possibly TRBD1 (6 bases). The CDR3 is 13 amino acids. V was trimmed by 5 bases and J by 9 bases, leaving 14 bases between them. Germline V CDR1 and CDR2: SEHNR, FQNEAQ (reference sequence). The CDR3 is CASSQGLAAEQFF. DNA of the CDR3: TGTGCCAGCAGCCAGGGGTTGGCGGCTGAGCAGTTCTTC.

This clonotype was found a few times. The rearrangement joins TRBV20-1 to TRBJ2-1; 14 bases align to TRBD2. Germline assignment: CDR1 DFQATT and CDR2 SNEGSKA (reference sequence). The CDR3 length is 15 residues. Trimming at V came to 6 bases and at J to 9 bases, leaving 10 bases not matched to a gene. CDR3 protein: CSALATSGRAGEQFF. In nucleotides, the CDR3 is TGCAGTGCACTGGCGACTAGCGGGAGGGCCGGTGAGCAGTTCTTC.

V and J are TRBV28 and TRBJ1-1; 8 bases are a match to TRBD1. The J segment lost 1 base and the V segment lost 6 bases, leaving 1 base of the junction unmatched. Germline assignment: CDR1 MDHEN and CDR2 SYDVKM. This CDR3 comprises 13 residues. DNA of the CDR3: TGTGCCAGCAGAGGGACAGGGAACACTGAAGCTTTCTTT. Encoded protein: CASRGTGNTEAFF.

This clonotype appeared a few times. The chain employs TRBV7-3 and TRBJ2-4; D gene ambiguous. There are 11 residues in the CDR3. Trimming stripped 4 bases from V and 8 bases from J, with 6 bases between. Germline lookup yields CDR1 SGHTA and CDR2 FQGTGA. Here the CDR3 DNA reads TGTGCCAGCAGCTCCGGAGACATTCAGTACTTC. Amino acid sequence: CASSSGDIQYF.

This rearrangement joins TRBV5-4 to TRBJ2-4; D unresolved. Trimming removed 3 bases at V and 2 bases at J, with 12 bases between. CDR3 length equals 15 residues. From germline, CDR1 is SGHNT and CDR2 YYREEE (reference sequence). In nucleotides, the CDR3 is TGTGCCAGCAGCTCCGATGTATCTACCAAAAACATTCAGTACTTC. This codes for CASSSDVSTKNIQYF.

This clonotype was seen repeatedly, ten times or more. The rearrangement links TRBV20-1 to TRBJ2-7; D unclear. V was shortened by 3 bases and J by 0 bases, with 6 bases between the two germline ends. Germline V lookup: CDR1 DFQATT, CDR2 SNEGSKA (reference sequence). This CDR3 has 12 residues. The CDR3 is CSASVGSYEQYV. DNA for the CDR3: TGCAGTGCTAGTGTGGGCTCCTACGAGCAGTACGTC.

The genes are TRBV6-2 or TRBV6-3 and TRBJ2-7; 8 bases agree with TRBD2. CDR3 length equals 15 residues. The V and J ends lost 0 bases and 4 bases, in that order; junction bases with no gene match: 5. Germline CDR1 is MNHEY and CDR2 is SVGEGT. The CDR3 sequence is CASSYSGASGYEQYF. CDR3 nucleotide sequence: TGTGCCAGCAGTTACTCGGGCGCTAGCGGGTACGAGCAGTACTTC.

This chain connects TRBV2 to TRBJ2-7; the match to TRBD1 covers 12 bases. Germline lookup yields CDR1 SNHLY and CDR2 FYNNEI. The CDR3 loop spans 14 amino acids. CDR3 bases: TGTGCCAGCAGCGCCGGGACAGGGGGCTACGATCAGTACGTC. It translates to CASSAGTGGYDQYV.

This chain connects TRBV7-2 to TRBJ2-1, with 11 bases that match TRBD1. Germline V gives CDR1 SGHTA, CDR2 FQGNSA. The J segment lost 8 bases and the V segment lost 4 bases, leaving 10 bases of the junction unmatched. CDR3 length equals 16 residues. As DNA, the CDR3 is TGTGCCAGCAGCTCATGGGACAGGGGGGGTAGGGATGAGCAGTTCTTC. Amino acids: CASSSWDRGGRDEQFF.

This clonotype was counted at least ten times. The chain uses TRBV19 and TRBJ2-6; 8 bases fit TRBD1. Germline CDR1 reads LNHDA; CDR2 reads SQIVND (reference sequence). J lost 4 bases, V lost 10 bases, and 9 bases had no gene match. The CDR3 has 15 residues. CDR3 nucleotide sequence: TGTGCCACTCGAGCAGGGGGCGCCGGGGCCAACGTCCTGACTTTC. Translated, it gives CATRAGGAGANVLTF.